The sequence of this TCR beta chain was determined in a study of blood T cells in healthy people across ages. The J segment lost 3 bases and the V segment lost 7 bases, leaving 8 bases of the junction unmatched. Germline V CDR1 and CDR2: SNHLY, FYNNEI. The CDR3 is 16 residues long. With a J-beta primer mix and a sample-barcoded 5' primer, a second PCR ran about 6 to 11 cycles. TCRdb re-called the 5' RACE reads through MiXCR, storing one row per CDR3 protein. The sample contains some 710,000 distinct CDR3 sequences, about half of which appear only once. General study points: A roughly linear age-dependent decrease characterized TCR beta diversity per million T cells.

Healthy individuals of Caucasian origin from Russia, aged 6 to 90, served as donors. This clonotype was seen more than once but under ten times. Its antigen is as yet unknown. The sequence was obtained from an elderly man in good health. Specimen: blood. The V call is TRBV2, the J call TRBJ2-3, with 12 bases lining up with TRBD2. The DNA of the CDR3 is TGTGCCAGCACCGTGCATGGACTAGCGGGAACAGATACGCAGTATTTT. The encoded protein is CASTVHGLAGTDTQYF.